This TCR beta chain is drawn from a study of T cells in Graves' hyperthyroidism and ophthalmopathy. Findings of the study overall: Most clonotypes expanded in the thyroid (above 0.001) were also present in blood.

There are many counts of this clonotype. Its antigen remains unknown. TCR beta CDR3 regions were amplified from RNA. The study used the HTBI primer set for a first-round RT-PCR of the TCR CDR3. Each CDR3 protein gets one entry after TCRdb re-called the multiplex PCR reads with MiXCR. The table records 250,000 to 300,000 distinct CDR3 sequences, roughly a fifth of them present only once. The CDR3 runs 14 residues. V was cut by 7 bases and J by 4 bases, with 14 bases left in between. CDR1 and CDR2 from the germline V gene are SNHLY and FYNNEI. The sequence was obtained from a man aged 50 to 60 with Graves' ophthalmopathy. The material sequenced was blood. The genes are TRBV2 and TRBJ2-1; D is possibly TRBD1 or TRBD2 (6 bases each). The CDR3 sequence: CASNFLGGYNEQFF. The CDR3 DNA reads as TGTGCCAGCAACTTCTTAGGGGGGTACAATGAGCAGTTCTTC.